Below are 9 T cell receptor beta chains sequenced from a single sample in a study of T cell repertoires in cytomegalovirus infection. TCRdb passed the reads through MiXCR, listing each CDR3 protein once. Of 400,000 to 550,000 distinct CDR3 sequences listed, roughly 12% were seen once; the top ten hold roughly 10%. The sequencing input was PBMCs. The source of these receptors is a human donor in good health (CMV status not recorded). Some clones in this sample may be carry-over from other donors' samples.

This clonotype appeared a few times. V usage is TRBV7-9 and J usage is TRBJ2-3, with 8 bases matching TRBD1. V gave up 6 bases and J gave up 2 bases; unmatched junction bases: 7. The CDR3 spans 15 residues. Germline CDR1 reads SEHNR; CDR2 reads FQNEAQ (reference sequence). Written as DNA, the CDR3 is TGTGCCAGCAGAGAACAGGGGGACATCACAGATACGCAGTATTTT. This translates into CASREQGDITDTQYF. Combining the CDR3 with reference TRBV7-9 and TRBJ2-3 gives the whole variable domain DTGVSQNPRHKITKRGQNVTFRCDPISEHNRLYWYRQTLGQGPEFLTYFQNEAQLEKSRLLSDRFSAERPKGSFSTLEIQRTEQGDSAMYLCASREQGDITDTQYFGPGTRLTVL.

The V gene is TRBV5-4, the J gene TRBJ2-7; 8 bases map to TRBD2. The CDR3 extends over 14 amino acids. The junction had 7 bases not matched to a gene; V was cut back by 3 bases and J by 5 bases. Germline lookup yields CDR1 SGHNT and CDR2 YYREEE (reference sequence). The CDR3 sequence: CASSSEVGRDEQYF. The CDR3 bases are TGTGCCAGCAGCTCCGAAGTCGGGAGGGACGAGCAGTACTTC. Filled out from reference TRBV5-4 and TRBJ2-7, the complete variable domain reads ETGVTQSPTHLIKTRGQQVTLRCSSQSGHNTVSWYQQALGQGPQFIFQYYREEENGRGNFPPRFSGLQFPNYSSELNVNALELDDSALYLCASSSEVGRDEQYFGPGTRLTVT.

CDR3 region: CSVSTGTTDTQYF. The CDR3 DNA is TGCAGTGTTTCGACAGGGACCACAGATACGCAGTATTTT. The rearrangement joins TRBV20-1 to TRBJ2-3; TRBD1 matches 7 bases. The J segment lost 2 bases and the V segment lost 7 bases, leaving 6 bases of the junction unmatched. This CDR3 has 13 amino acids. Germline V CDR1 and CDR2: DFQATT, SNEGSKA (reference sequence).

The chain uses TRBV28 and TRBJ2-1; a weak D match, TRBD2 (5 bases). V was clipped by 5 bases and J by 8 bases, with 13 bases between them. Germline lookup yields CDR1 MDHEN and CDR2 SYDVKM. This CDR3 has 13 amino acids. The CDR3 DNA reads as TGTGCCAGCAGTGAGATGATGGGAGATGAGCAGTTCTTC. The encoded protein is CASSEMMGDEQFF.

This clonotype was seen only a few times. The V call is TRBV29-1, the J call TRBJ1-1; tentatively, D is TRBD1 (5 bases). Trimming took off 3 bases at V and 4 bases at J, with 21 bases between the two ends. Germline assignment: CDR1 SQVTM and CDR2 ANQGSEA. CDR3 length: 16 residues. CDR3 region: CSVEEGHHIRGTEAFF. CDR3 bases: TGCAGCGTTGAGGAAGGACACCACATAAGGGGCACTGAAGCTTTCTTT.

This clonotype showed up many times. The V call is TRBV6-1, the J call TRBJ2-1; 7 nucleotides align to TRBD2. With V trimmed by 7 bases and J by 15 bases, 18 bases remained unmatched. Germline V gene data show CDR1 as MNHNS and CDR2 as SASEGT. The CDR3 sequence is 14 residues long. The CDR3 loop reads CASTMDWGGDIRFF. The DNA of the CDR3 is TGTGCCAGCACTATGGACTGGGGAGGGGATATCAGGTTCTTC.

In nucleotides, the CDR3 is TGTGCCAGTAGTGTTATTGGGGAGGGGACCATGAACACTGAAGCTTTCTTT. It is translated as CASSVIGEGTMNTEAFF. The chain carries TRBV19 and TRBJ1-1; maybe TRBD1 (5 bases). The CDR3 totals 17 residues. With 5 bases removed from V and 0 bases from J, the gap between germline ends came to 19 bases. Germline assignment: CDR1 LNHDA and CDR2 SQIVND (reference sequence).

This clonotype was detected ten times or more. The gene calls are TRBV7-6 and TRBJ1-1; the D gene is possibly TRBD1 (5 bases). Trimming removed 4 bases from V and 7 bases from J, with 16 bases in between. The germline V gene has CDR1 SGHVS and CDR2 FNYEAQ. This CDR3 is 14 amino acids long. The CDR3 spells CASSSTKGPGEAFF. Here the CDR3 DNA reads TGTGCCAGCAGCTCAACAAAGGGGCCGGGTGAAGCTTTCTTT.

As for this clonotype: This may come from a read error, since a much larger clone is one base off. The V and J genes are TRBV11-2 and TRBJ2-2; weak D call: TRBD1 (5 bases). Germline V gene sequence: CDR1 SGHAT, CDR2 FQNNGV. Between the trimmed V and J ends, which lost 0 bases and 4 bases, there was a span of 12 bases. The CDR3 length is 16 residues. The DNA for the CDR3 is TGTGCCAGCAGCTTAGATGTGGGGCTTCGCACCGGGGAGCTGTTTTTT. This sequence encodes CASSLDVGLRTGELFF.